This paragraph covers one T cell receptor beta chain sequence. Its antigen remains unidentified. CDR3 length: 15 amino acids. From germline, CDR1 is LNHDA and CDR2 SQIVND (reference sequence). J was trimmed by 5 bases and V by 6 bases; bases with no gene match: 8. The source of the sample is a study of shared clonotypes between healthy human individuals. Study-level points and caveats: Sharing across four donors was highest in naive CD4 (roughly 5%) and lowest in memory CD8 (around 0.4%).

Repertoires were generated with immunoSEQ multiplex PCR, while TCRdb's copy carries only in-frame clones and drops some. The table includes about 2.3 million clones, roughly 93% detected once. This sequence joins TRBV19 and TRBJ2-2, with 8 positions matching TRBD1. The sample was naive CD4+ T cells from PBMCs. This sample's subset: CD45RA+ positively selected. The clonotype was recovered from a man between 18 and 35 years old in good health. Some clones in this sample may be carry-over from other donors' samples. CDR3 sequence reads: CASSPTGGWTGELFF. The CDR3 bases are TGTGCCAGTAGCCCCACAGGGGGATGGACCGGGGAGCTGTTTTTT.